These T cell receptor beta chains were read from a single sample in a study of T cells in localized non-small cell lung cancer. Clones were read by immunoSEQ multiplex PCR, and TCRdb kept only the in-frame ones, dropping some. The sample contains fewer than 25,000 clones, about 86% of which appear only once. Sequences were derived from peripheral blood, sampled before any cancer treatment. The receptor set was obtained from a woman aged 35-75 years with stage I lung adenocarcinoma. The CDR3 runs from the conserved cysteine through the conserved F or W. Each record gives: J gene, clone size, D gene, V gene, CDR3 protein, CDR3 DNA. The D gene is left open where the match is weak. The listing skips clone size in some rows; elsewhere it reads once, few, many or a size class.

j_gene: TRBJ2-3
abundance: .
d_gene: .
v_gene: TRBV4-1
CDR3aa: CASSPFGRGSTDTQYF
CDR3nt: TGCGCCAGCAGCCCCTTCGGGCGGGGTAGCACAGATACGCAGTATTTT

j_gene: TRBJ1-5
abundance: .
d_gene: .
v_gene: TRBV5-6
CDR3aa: CASSFFATGPNQPQHF
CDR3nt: TGTGCCAGCAGCTTCTTTGCCACAGGTCCCAATCAGCCCCAGCATTTT

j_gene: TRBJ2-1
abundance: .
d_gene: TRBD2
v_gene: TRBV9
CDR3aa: CASSVALGGGGRNEQFF
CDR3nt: TGTGCCAGCAGCGTAGCCCTTGGCGGGGGGGGCCGGAATGAGCAGTTCTTC

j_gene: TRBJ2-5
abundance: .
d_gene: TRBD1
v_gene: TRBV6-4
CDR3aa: CASSDVSGTDSWETQYF
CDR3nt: TGTGCCAGCAGTGACGTTTCCGGGACAGACAGTTGGGAGACCCAGTACTTC

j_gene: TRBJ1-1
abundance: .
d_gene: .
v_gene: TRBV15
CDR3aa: CATSREGGPTLQAFF
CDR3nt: TGTGCCACCAGCAGGGAAGGGGGGCCAACACTGCAAGCTTTCTTT

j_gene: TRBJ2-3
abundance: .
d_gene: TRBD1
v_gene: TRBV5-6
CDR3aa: CASSDRVRVDTQYF
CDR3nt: TGTGCCAGCAGCGACAGGGTCAGGGTAGATACGCAGTATTTT

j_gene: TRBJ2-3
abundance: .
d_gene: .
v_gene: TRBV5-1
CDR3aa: CASSLGTSTDTQYF
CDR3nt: TGCGCCAGCAGCTTGGGGACTAGCACAGATACGCAGTATTTT

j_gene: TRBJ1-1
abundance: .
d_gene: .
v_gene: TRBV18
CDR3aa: CASRQGVNTEAFF
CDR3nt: TGTGCCAGCAGGCAAGGGGTGAACACTGAAGCTTTCTTT

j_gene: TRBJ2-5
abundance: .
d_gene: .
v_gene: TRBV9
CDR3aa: CASSVTGLQETQYF
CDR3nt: TGTGCCAGCAGCGTCACGGGACTCCAAGAGACCCAGTACTTC

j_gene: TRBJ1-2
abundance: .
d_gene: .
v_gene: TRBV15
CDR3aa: CATSVSQRTTSNYGYTF
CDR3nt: TGTGCCACCAGCGTTTCGCAGAGAACAACAAGTAACTATGGCTACACCTTC

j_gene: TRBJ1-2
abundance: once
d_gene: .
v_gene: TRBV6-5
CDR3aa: CASSKGNYGYTF
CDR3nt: TGTGCCAGCAGTAAGGGGAACTATGGCTACACCTTC

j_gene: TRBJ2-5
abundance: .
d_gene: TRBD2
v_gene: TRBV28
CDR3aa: CASTLGTSGSGETQYF
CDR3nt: TGTGCCAGCACCCTTGGGACTAGCGGGTCAGGAGAGACCCAGTACTTC

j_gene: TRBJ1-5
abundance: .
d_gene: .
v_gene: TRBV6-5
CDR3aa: CASSPTSYSNQPQHF
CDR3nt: TGTGCCAGCAGTCCTACCTCTTATAGCAATCAGCCCCAGCATTTT

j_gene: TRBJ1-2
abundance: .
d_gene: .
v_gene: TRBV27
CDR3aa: CASRPTANYGYTF
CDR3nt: TGTGCCAGCAGGCCCACAGCGAACTATGGCTACACCTTC

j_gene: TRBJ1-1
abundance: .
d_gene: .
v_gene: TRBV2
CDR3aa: CASLREMNTEAFF
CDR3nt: TGTGCCAGCCTCAGGGAGATGAACACTGAAGCTTTCTTT

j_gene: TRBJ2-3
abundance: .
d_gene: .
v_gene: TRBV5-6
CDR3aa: CASSFTIIRPADTQYF
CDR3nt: TGTGCCAGCAGCTTCACGATTATAAGGCCCGCAGATACGCAGTATTTT

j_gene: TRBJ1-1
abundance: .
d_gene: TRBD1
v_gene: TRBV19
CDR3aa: CASSKLLDRDRTEAFF
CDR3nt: TGTGCCAGTAGTAAACTCCTAGACAGGGATAGGACTGAAGCTTTCTTT

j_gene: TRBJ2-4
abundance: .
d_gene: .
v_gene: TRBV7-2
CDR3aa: CASNPTGGFKNIQYF
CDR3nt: TGTGCCAGCAACCCTACGGGGGGCTTCAAAAACATTCAGTACTTC

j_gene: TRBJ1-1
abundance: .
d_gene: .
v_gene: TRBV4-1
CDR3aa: CASMPTENTEAFF
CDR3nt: TGCGCCAGCATGCCGACAGAGAACACTGAAGCTTTCTTT

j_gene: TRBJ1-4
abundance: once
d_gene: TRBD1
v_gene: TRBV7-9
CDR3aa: CASSSRQGPNEKLFF
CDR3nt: TGTGCCAGCAGCTCCAGACAGGGGCCAAATGAAAAACTGTTTTTT

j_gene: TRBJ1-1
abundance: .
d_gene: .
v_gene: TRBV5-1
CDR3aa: CASMAGMNTEAFF
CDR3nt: TGCGCCAGCATGGCGGGCATGAACACTGAAGCTTTCTTT

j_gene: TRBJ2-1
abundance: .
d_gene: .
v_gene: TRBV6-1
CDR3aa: CASSEALPGGVGSRNEQFF
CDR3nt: TGTGCCAGCAGTGAAGCGCTTCCGGGTGGGGTGGGTTCCCGCAATGAGCAGTTCTTC

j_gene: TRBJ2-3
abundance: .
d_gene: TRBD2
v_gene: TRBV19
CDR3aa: CASKAPGLAVDTQYF
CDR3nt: TGTGCCAGTAAAGCTCCGGGACTAGCGGTAGATACGCAGTATTTT

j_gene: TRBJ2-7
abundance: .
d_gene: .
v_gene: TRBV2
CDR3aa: CASKDYVYEQYF
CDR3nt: TGTGCCAGCAAAGATTACGTCTACGAGCAGTACTTC

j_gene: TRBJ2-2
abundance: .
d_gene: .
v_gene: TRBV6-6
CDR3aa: CASTRGGNAGELFF
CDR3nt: TGTGCCAGCACCCGAGGGGGAAACGCCGGGGAGCTGTTTTTT

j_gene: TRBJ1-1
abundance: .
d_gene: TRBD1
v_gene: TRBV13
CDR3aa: CASRYDRGPVTEAFF
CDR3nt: TGTGCCAGCAGATACGACAGGGGGCCAGTTACTGAAGCTTTCTTT